Listed here are 10 T cell receptor beta chains from one sample, sequenced in a study of T cells after yellow fever vaccination. TCRdb fed the 5' RACE reads into MiXCR, producing one record per CDR3 protein. The sample has 100,000 or so distinct CDR3 sequences, 8.9% seen once. The specimen was CD8+ T cells not binding an NS4B(214-222) dextramer, sorted from PBMCs, collected roughly 15 days after the first yellow fever vaccination. Receptors were obtained from a man younger than 35 who received the YFV17D yellow fever vaccine.

The J gene is TRBJ1-4, the V gene TRBV11-2; D uncertain. The length of the CDR3 is 16 residues. Trimming removed 0 bases from V and 11 bases from J, with 19 bases in between. Germline CDR1 and CDR2: SGHAT and FQNNGV. The CDR3 loop is CASSLEATGMDSKLFF. CDR3 bases: TGTGCCAGCAGCTTAGAGGCTACGGGTATGGATTCTAAACTGTTTTTT.

Ten or more counts support this clonotype. The chain employs TRBV2 and TRBJ2-1; D is perhaps TRBD1 or TRBD2 (6 bases each). The ends were cut back, 8 bases at V and 8 bases at J, with 13 bases in the middle. The CDR3 sequence is 12 residues long. Per the germline V gene, CDR1 is SNHLY and CDR2 is FYNNEI. The CDR3 DNA sequence: TGTGCCAGCGACGGAGGGGGAGATGAGCAGTTCTTC. Protein: CASDGGGDEQFF.

There are a few counts of this clonotype. The chain couples TRBV7-6 to TRBJ2-1; 13 bases fit TRBD2. The V gene's germline CDR1 is SGHVS and CDR2 FNYEAQ. This CDR3 is built from 16 residues. The ends lost 5 bases at V and 3 bases at J; junction bases unmatched: 4. CDR3 DNA sequence: TGTGCCAGCAGCAGGACTAGCGGGGGCAGCTACAATGAGCAGTTCTTC. Encoded protein: CASSRTSGGSYNEQFF.

The sample holds many counts of this clonotype. The gene calls are TRBV28 and TRBJ2-5; D tentatively fits TRBD1 or TRBD2 (7 bases each). Germline CDR1 and CDR2: MDHEN and SYDVKM. Trimming took 6 bases from V and 3 from J, leaving 14 bases between them. This CDR3 has 14 amino acids. The CDR3: CASSWDSGKETQYF. The DNA for the CDR3 is TGTGCCAGCAGCTGGGACAGCGGGAAAGAGACCCAGTACTTC.

In this sample, this clonotype turned up many times. CDR3 sequence (DNA): TGTGCCAGCAGCTTAGGGGTTAACTATGGCTACACCTTC. It specifies CASSLGVNYGYTF. This rearrangement joins TRBV7-9 to TRBJ1-2; unclear D gene. This CDR3 region has 13 residues. Germline V gene sequence: CDR1 SEHNR, CDR2 FQNEAQ (reference sequence). Trimming cost V 1 base and J 1 base, with 4 bases left between them.

This clonotype was picked up a small number of times. For the CDR3, the DNA is TGTGCCAGCAGTTACTCGAGCAGGGCAGGGCCCCAGCATTTT. Protein product: CASSYSSRAGPQHF. This chain connects TRBV6-5 to TRBJ1-5; D might be TRBD1 (5 bases). Trimming shortened V by 0 bases and J by 9 bases, and 12 bases separated the two germline ends. CDR1 and CDR2 (germline): MNHEY, SVGAGI. This CDR3 is 14 amino acids long.

The CDR3 DNA reads as TGTGCCAGCTCGGGCGAGACCCCAGATGCCCAGTACTTC. Encoded protein: CASSGETPDAQYF. This chain uses TRBV18 with TRBJ2-5; D is unresolved. Per the germline V gene, CDR1 is KGHSH and CDR2 is LQKENI. V lost 6 bases and J 9 bases, leaving 17 bases between the germline ends. The CDR3 is 13 residues long. The variable domain in full, with the rest retrieved from reference TRBV18 and TRBJ2-5, is NAGVMQNPRHLVRRRGQEARLRCSPMKGHSHVYWYRQLPEEGLKFMVYLQKENIIDESGMPKERFSAEFPKEGPSILRIQQVVRGDSAAYFCASSGETPDAQYFGPGTRLLVL.

This clonotype has more than one count but fewer than ten. The genes are TRBV29-1 and TRBJ1-1, with 7 bases identical to TRBD1. Germline CDR1 reads SQVTM; CDR2 reads ANQGSEA. Trimming cost V 4 bases and J 1 base; bases outside gene matches: 6. The length of the CDR3 is 14 residues. The CDR3 is CSVGWDRPNTEAFF. The CDR3 DNA sequence: TGCAGCGTTGGGTGGGACAGACCGAACACTGAAGCTTTCTTT.

The CDR3 DNA reads as TGTGCCAGCAGCCCCGGGGGGGGGTGGAATGAGCAGTTCTTC. As protein: CASSPGGGWNEQFF. This chain uses TRBV11-2 with TRBJ2-1; 8 positions match TRBD2. This CDR3 is built from 14 residues. Trimming at V came to 5 bases and at J to 7 bases, leaving 7 bases not matched to a gene. Germline V gene sequence: CDR1 SGHAT, CDR2 FQNNGV.

The V call is TRBV15, the J call TRBJ2-1, with 10 bases fitting TRBD1. V lost 1 base and J lost 8; bases outside the gene matches: 8. CDR1 is LNHNV and CDR2 is YYDKDF in the germline V gene (reference sequence). The CDR3 is made up of 16 amino acids. The CDR3 DNA reads TGTGCCACCAGCAGAGGCGGGGACAGGGGAACGCATGAGCAGTTCTTC. This translates into CATSRGGDRGTHEQFF.